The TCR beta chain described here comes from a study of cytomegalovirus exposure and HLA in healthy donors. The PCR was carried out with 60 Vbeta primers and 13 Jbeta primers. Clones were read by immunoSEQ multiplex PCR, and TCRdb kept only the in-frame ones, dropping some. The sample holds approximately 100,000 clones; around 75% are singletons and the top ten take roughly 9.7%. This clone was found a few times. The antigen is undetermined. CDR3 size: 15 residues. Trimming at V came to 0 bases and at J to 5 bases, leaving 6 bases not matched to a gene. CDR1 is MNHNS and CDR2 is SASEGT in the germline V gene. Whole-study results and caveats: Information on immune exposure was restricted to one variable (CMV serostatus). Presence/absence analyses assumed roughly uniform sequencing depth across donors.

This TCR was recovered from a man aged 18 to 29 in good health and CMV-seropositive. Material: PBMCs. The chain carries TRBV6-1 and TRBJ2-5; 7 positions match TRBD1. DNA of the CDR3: TGTGCCAGCAGTGAAGCCGACAGGGAGTGGGAGACCCAGTACTTC. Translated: CASSEADREWETQYF.